These 28 T cell receptor beta chains came from one sample sequenced in a study of blood T cells in healthy people across ages. The use of a sample-barcoded 5' primer and a J-beta primer mix characterized a second PCR of roughly 7 to 12 cycles. TCRdb called the 5' RACE reads again in MiXCR, with one record for every CDR3 protein. The table lists hundreds of thousands of distinct CDR3 sequences, roughly 32% of them singletons. The sample consisted of blood. Receptor source: a woman of 80 years or more in good health.

Of note for this clonotype: An end of the junction does not agree with germline; a read error may underlie this. This chain connects TRBV20-1 to TRBJ1-5, with 10 bases identical to TRBD1. The CDR3 runs 14 residues. Per germline, CDR1 DFQATT and CDR2 SNEGSKA (reference sequence). The CDR3: CSALRTGGNQPRHF. For the CDR3, the DNA is TGCAGTGCTTTACGGACAGGGGGTAATCAGCCCCGGCATTTT.

There are many counts of this clonotype. The J gene is TRBJ2-6, the V gene TRBV4-3; tentatively, D is TRBD2 (5 bases). Per the germline V gene, CDR1 is LGHNA and CDR2 is YSLEER. Trimming shortened V by 5 bases and J by 4 bases, and 15 bases separated the two germline ends. The CDR3 has 16 amino acids. As DNA, the CDR3 is TGCGCCAGCAGCTCTTACGGGGTTTCCGGGGCCAACGTCCTGACTTTC. Protein: CASSSYGVSGANVLTF.

The chain is built from TRBV5-1 and TRBJ1-3, with D hard to call. Germline V gene lookup returns CDR1 SGHRS and CDR2 YFSETQ. V dropped 4 bases and J dropped 0 bases, with 14 bases sitting between them. This CDR3 spans 16 amino acids. In DNA, the CDR3 is TGCGCCAGCAGCCCCTTAGAAAGAGGCTCTGGAAACACCATATATTTT. Protein: CASSPLERGSGNTIYF.

At least ten counts were recorded for this clonotype. V gene TRBV9 combines with J gene TRBJ2-6, with D possibly being TRBD1 (6 bases). CDR3 length: 18 amino acids. V lost 0 bases and J lost 0, with 13 bases in between. CDR1 SGDLS and CDR2 YYNGEE come from the germline V gene. The CDR3 DNA reads TGTGCCAGCAGCGTAGCCGGGACACTAAGCTCTGGGGCCAACGTCCTGACTTTC. It encodes CASSVAGTLSSGANVLTF.

Worth noting for this clonotype: This may stem from a read error, because a much larger clone lies one nucleotide away. J is TRBJ1-2 and V is TRBV2, with D unresolved. This CDR3 comprises 15 residues. The V and J ends lost 8 bases and 0 bases respectively, with 16 bases between them. Germline CDR1 SNHLY, CDR2 FYNNEI. The DNA of the CDR3 is TGTGCCAGCGGTACCAACAGAGACGCTAACTATGGCTACACCTTC. This codes for CASGTNRDANYGYTF.

The chain couples TRBV6-5 to TRBJ1-2, with TRBD1 matching 8 bases. CDR1 is MNHEY and CDR2 is SVGAGI in the germline V gene. After removal of 6 bases from V and 6 bases from J, the junction contained 9 bases not matched to a gene. The CDR3 is 14 amino acids. The CDR3 loop reads CASSETGGLHGYTF. The CDR3 region has the DNA TGTGCCAGCAGCGAAACAGGGGGATTGCATGGCTACACCTTC.

The chain carries TRBV7-2 and TRBJ2-7, with D unresolved. Per germline, CDR1 SGHTA and CDR2 FQGNSA. Deletions cut 2 bases from V and 1 base from J, with 9 bases between. This CDR3 is 14 amino acids long. The CDR3 DNA reads TGTGCCAGCAGCTTATTGGGCCGATCCTACGAGCAGTACTTC. Protein product: CASSLLGRSYEQYF.

This clonotype was seen more than once but under ten times. The DNA for the CDR3 is TGTGCCAGCAGCCAAGTTACGGGATATCCGAATGGCTACACCTTC. Its protein product is CASSQVTGYPNGYTF. The V call is TRBV3-1, the J call TRBJ1-2; D call uncertain. The CDR3 is 15 amino acids. Germline V gene sequence: CDR1 LGHDT, CDR2 YNNKEL (reference sequence). Trimming left V 1 base short and J 6 bases short, with 15 bases between.

This clonotype was found many times. The chain couples TRBV5-1 to TRBJ2-1; unclear D gene. V shed 8 bases and J shed 8 bases, with 17 bases lying between them. Per germline, CDR1 SGHRS and CDR2 YFSETQ. The CDR3 has 13 residues. The CDR3 coding sequence is TGCGCCAGGGAATGCCCCGGGCTCCATGAGCAGTTCTTC. Its translation is CARECPGLHEQFF.

This clonotype was counted at least ten times. V usage is TRBV20-1 and J usage is TRBJ2-1; perhaps TRBD1 as D (5 bases). CDR1 is DFQATT, CDR2 SNEGSKA, per germline (reference sequence). Trimming removed 1 base from V and 0 bases from J, with 10 bases in between. This CDR3 contains 15 residues. The CDR3 protein is CSARGGLSSYNEQFF. CDR3 DNA: TGCAGTGCTAGAGGGGGCCTGAGCTCCTACAATGAGCAGTTCTTC.

This clonotype has a count of ten or more. V gene TRBV3-1 combines with J gene TRBJ2-7; TRBD2 aligns across 9 bases. There are 14 residues in the CDR3. V gave up 6 bases and J gave up 1 base; unmatched junction bases: 4. Germline lookup yields CDR1 LGHDT and CDR2 YNNKEL (reference sequence). Written as DNA, the CDR3 is TGTGCCAGCAGTGAAACTAGCGGGTCCTACGAGCAGTACTTC. Translated: CASSETSGSYEQYF.

The V gene is TRBV20-1, the J gene TRBJ2-5, with D perhaps matching TRBD2 (6 bases). The DNA end is more similar to TRBJ2-7, so the J call may be wrong. The germline CDR1 and CDR2 sequences are DFQATT and SNEGSKA (reference sequence). The CDR3 extends over 13 amino acids. The CDR3 coding sequence is TGCAGTGCCAAGCAGGGAGGTTCCTACGAGCAGTACTTC. It yields the protein CSAKQGGSYEQYF.

This clonotype was counted at least ten times. The chain has TRBV20-1 and TRBJ2-1, with D tentatively TRBD2 (6 bases). V shed 6 bases and J shed 4 bases, with 13 bases lying between them. The CDR3 runs to 13 residues. From germline, CDR1 is DFQATT and CDR2 SNEGSKA (reference sequence). Here the CDR3 reads CSAGVADYNEQFF. The CDR3 nucleotides read TGCAGTGCGGGGGTAGCGGATTACAATGAGCAGTTCTTC.

At least ten counts were recorded for this clonotype. The chain combines TRBV29-1 with TRBJ2-1, with TRBD1 matching over 9 bases. V shed 2 bases, J shed 6 bases, and the junction held 11 bases outside the gene matches. Germline values: CDR1 SQVTM, CDR2 ANQGSEA. The CDR3 has 16 amino acids. CDR3 in DNA: TGCAGCGTTGAAAGAGGCGCCGGGACAGGGCTCAATGAGCAGTTCTTC. This codes for CSVERGAGTGLNEQFF.

As to this clonotype: This may come from a read error, since a much larger clone is one base off. The rearrangement uses TRBV7-9 and TRBJ2-7; the D is unclear. Per the germline V gene, CDR1 is SEHNR and CDR2 is FQNEAQ (reference sequence). The CDR3 runs to 11 residues. The DNA for the CDR3 is TGTTCCAGCAGCACAACCTACGAGCAGTACTTC. It is translated as CSSSTTYEQYF.

This clonotype was seen at least ten times. This chain joins TRBV6-5 and TRBJ2-7; 10 nucleotides line up with TRBD1. Germline CDR1 reads MNHEY; CDR2 reads SVGAGI. The CDR3 has 14 residues. The J segment lost 2 bases and the V segment lost 7 bases, leaving 5 bases of the junction unmatched. Here the CDR3 reads CASKIGQGAYEQYF. CDR3 nucleotide sequence: TGTGCCAGCAAAATCGGACAGGGGGCCTACGAGCAGTACTTC.

This clonotype has a count of ten or more. This clone may be a read error of a much larger clone one base away. The V gene is TRBV7-2, the J gene TRBJ2-7, with TRBD1 as a possible D gene (6 bases). Germline loops: CDR1 SGHTA, CDR2 FQGNSA. The CDR3 sequence is 13 residues long. This CDR3 reads CASTLGQSYEQYF. CDR3 DNA sequence: TGTGCCAGCACCTTAGGACAGAGCTACGAGCAGTACTTC. The full variable domain, completed using reference TRBV7-2 and TRBJ2-7, is GAGVSQSPSNKVTEKGKDVELRCDPISGHTALYWYRQSLGQGLEFLIYFQGNSAPDKSGLPSDRFSAERTGGSVSTLTIQRTQQEDSAVYLCASTLGQSYEQYFGPGTRLTVT.

The chain has TRBV7-2 and TRBJ2-3, with D perhaps matching TRBD2 (5 bases). The CDR3 sequence is 14 residues long. Trimming took 5 bases from V and 2 from J, leaving 11 bases between them. The germline V gene has CDR1 SGHTA and CDR2 FQGNSA. The CDR3 DNA follows: TGTGCCAGCAGCGCACGCGGGTACACAGATACGCAGTATTTT. Protein sequence: CASSARGYTDTQYF.

This clonotype was seen many times. V gene TRBV20-1 combines with J gene TRBJ1-2, with 7 nucleotides matching TRBD1. The CDR3 consists of 15 residues. Per germline, CDR1 DFQATT and CDR2 SNEGSKA (reference sequence). Trimming at V came to 3 bases and at J to 7 bases, leaving 14 bases not matched to a gene. Here the CDR3 DNA reads TGCAGTGCTAGGCCCTCGACAGGGACTTTTGCTGGCTACACCTTC. This codes for CSARPSTGTFAGYTF.

Regarding this clonotype: One base away lies a much larger clone, so this may be a sequencing read error. V and J are TRBV5-1 and TRBJ2-7, with D possibly TRBD1 on 6 matching bases. CDR1 SGHRS and CDR2 YFSETQ come from the germline V gene. The CDR3 covers 12 residues. Trimming took 5 bases from V and 5 from J, leaving 11 bases between them. The CDR3 region is CASRADSHEQYF. CDR3 coding DNA: TGCGCCAGCAGAGCGGACAGCCACGAGCAGTACTTC.

The J gene is TRBJ1-1, the V gene TRBV7-9; D unclear. The CDR3 contains 15 residues. The germline V gene encodes CDR1 SEHNR and CDR2 FQNEAQ (reference sequence). V lost 4 bases and J 4 bases, leaving 16 bases between the germline ends. Written as DNA, the CDR3 is TGTGCCAGCAGCTCCGGAGCGGGTTTGACCACTGAAGCTTTCTTT. Residues: CASSSGAGLTTEAFF.

The sample holds many counts of this clonotype. Relative to the germline gene, one junction end is altered; a read error may explain this. The J gene is TRBJ2-4, the V gene TRBV20-1; D could derive from TRBD1 or TRBD2 (5 bases each). Germline CDR1 DFQATT, CDR2 SNEGSKA (reference sequence). The CDR3 spans 18 residues. The CDR3 DNA sequence: TGCAGTGCTAGAGAAGGGGACGGATTCTCATCAGCCAAAAACATCCAGTACTTC. It specifies CSAREGDGFSSAKNIQYF.

V usage is TRBV7-2 and J usage is TRBJ1-1, with a possible D match to TRBD1 (5 bases). The CDR3 contains 15 residues. The V gene's germline CDR1 is SGHTA and CDR2 FQGNSA. The V end lost 2 bases, the J end lost 3 bases, and 13 bases lay between the germline ends. CDR3 residues: CASSLWEGKYTEAFF. The CDR3 region has the DNA TGTGCCAGCAGCTTATGGGAGGGGAAGTACACTGAAGCTTTCTTT.

As concerns this clonotype: This may come from a read error, since a much larger clone is one base off. J is TRBJ2-1 and V is TRBV5-4; the D gene could be TRBD1 or TRBD2 (7 bases each). CDR1 SGHNT and CDR2 YYREEE come from the germline V gene (reference sequence). Trimming pared 0 bases from V and 8 bases from J, leaving 15 bases between. This CDR3 is built from 15 residues. CDR3: CASSLGGAGGDEQFF. The CDR3 DNA is TGTGCCAGCAGCTTGGGCGGGGCAGGGGGGGATGAGCAGTTCTTC.

A few counts support this clonotype. Since a much larger clone is just one base distant, this may be a read error. The chain links TRBV4-2 to TRBJ2-6, with D unresolved. Germline CDR1 is LGHNA and CDR2 is YNFKEQ. CDR3 length: 14 residues. For the CDR3, the DNA is TGTGCCAGCGGCCAAGATCCCCGGGCCAACGTCCTGACTTTC. This encodes CASGQDPRANVLTF.

This clonotype has at least ten counts. The gene calls are TRBV28 and TRBJ2-7; D possibly matches TRBD1 or TRBD2 (5 bases each). Germline loops: CDR1 MDHEN, CDR2 SYDVKM. The germline V and J ends were trimmed by 3 bases and 3 bases, with 18 bases remaining between them. CDR3 length equals 16 residues. CDR3 region: CASSFSGEMRGYEQYF. For the CDR3, the DNA is TGTGCCAGCAGTTTTAGTGGTGAAATGAGGGGCTACGAGCAGTACTTC.

This clonotype was observed many times. The gene calls are TRBV6-6 and TRBJ1-5; TRBD1 might be the D (6 bases). The CDR3 runs to 15 residues. Germline V gives CDR1 MNHNY, CDR2 SVGAGI (reference sequence). V was shortened by 6 bases and J by 3 bases, with 15 bases between the two germline ends. The CDR3 DNA follows: TGTGCCAGCAGCCCCGGCAGGGGCCTCAATCAGCCCCAGCATTTT. This translates into CASSPGRGLNQPQHF.

The chain has TRBV7-2 and TRBJ2-1; 11 bases are a match to TRBD2. From germline, CDR1 is SGHTA and CDR2 FQGNSA. V shed 7 bases, J shed 4 bases, and the junction held 6 bases outside the gene matches. This CDR3 comprises 15 residues. The CDR3 nucleotides read TGTGCCAGCAAAGTACCTAGCGGGGGGTACAATGAGCAGTTCTTC. This codes for CASKVPSGGYNEQFF. The whole variable domain, filled in from reference TRBV7-2 and TRBJ2-1, reads GAGVSQSPSNKVTEKGKDVELRCDPISGHTALYWYRQSLGQGLEFLIYFQGNSAPDKSGLPSDRFSAERTGGSVSTLTIQRTQQEDSAVYLCASKVPSGGYNEQFFGPGTRLTVL.